The 27 T cell receptor beta chains reported below all come from one sample, sequenced in a study of tumor and adjacent non-tumor tissue in lung cancer. The library came from three nested PCR rounds adapted from ARM-PCR protocols. TCRdb itself ran the multiplex PCR reads through MiXCR, one entry per CDR3 protein. The table has some 100,000 distinct CDR3 sequences, roughly 80% seen once; the top ten hold about 40%. RNA was extracted from bulk tissue without any cell sorting. Sample: lung tumor tissue. The receptors come from a woman aged 55-69 years with non-small cell lung cancer.

As regards this clonotype: A much bigger clone sits one base away, suggesting this may be a read error. The chain employs TRBV29-1 and TRBJ1-2; the D gene is possibly TRBD1 (6 bases). CDR1 and CDR2 from the germline V gene are SQVTM and ANQGSEA. Between the trimmed V and J ends, which lost 7 bases and 6 bases, there was a span of 24 bases. This CDR3 spans 15 amino acids. Here the CDR3 DNA reads TGCAGCGCACACGATACAGGGCGGGGACTCGATGGCTACACCTTC. Protein product: CSAHDTGRGLDGYTF.

Turning to this clonotype: The missing conserved phenylalanine or tryptophan at the end of this CDR3 makes a read error likely. The chain has TRBV6-6 and TRBJ2-6; either TRBD1 or TRBD2 may fit D (5 bases each). Germline CDR1 MNHNY, CDR2 SVGAGI (reference sequence). The CDR3 consists of 15 residues. Here the CDR3 reads CASSYDSSGGNVLTL. CDR3 nucleotides: TGTGCGAGCAGTTACGACAGCTCTGGGGGCAACGTCCTGACTTTA.

The chain recombines TRBV12-3 or TRBV12-4 with TRBJ2-7, with 8 bases lining up with TRBD1. The V and J ends lost 7 bases and 0 bases, in that order; junction bases with no gene match: 8. This CDR3 region has 15 residues. CDR3 sequence (DNA): TGTGCCAGCATGACACCCGGACAGGGCTCCTACGAGCAGTACTTC. It is translated as CASMTPGQGSYEQYF.

At least ten counts were recorded for this clonotype. V gene TRBV20-1 combines with J gene TRBJ1-6; the D gene is possibly TRBD1 (6 bases). The CDR3 totals 14 residues. Germline assignment: CDR1 DFQATT and CDR2 SNEGSKA (reference sequence). V gave up 5 bases and J gave up 7 bases, with 15 bases separating them. The CDR3, as DNA: TGCAGTGCTGATCCCCAGGGGAAGAATTCACCCCTCCACTTT. Protein product: CSADPQGKNSPLHF.

The chain carries TRBV11-2 and TRBJ1-5; perhaps TRBD1 as D (5 bases). The closer fit of TRBJ2-3 to the DNA end suggests the J call may be wrong. Germline-derived CDR1 and CDR2 are SGHAT and FQNNGV. CDR3 length: 13 amino acids. This chain's CDR3 is CASSQDRGQTQYF. The DNA for the CDR3 is TGTGCCAGCTCCCAGGATAGGGGTCAGACCCAGTATTTT.

For this clonotype: The junction departs from germline at one end; a sequencing error may be responsible. The chain's CDR3 is CIAPPTSGSPVGSHEQYF. In DNA, the CDR3 is TGCATTGCGCCACCGACTAGCGGGAGTCCTGTAGGCTCCCACGAGCAGTATTTC. V usage is TRBV20-1 and J usage is TRBJ2-7; the match to TRBD2 covers 12 bases. Germline CDR1 DFQATT, CDR2 SNEGSKA (reference sequence). The CDR3 has 18 amino acids.

This clonotype was detected ten times or more. The chain employs TRBV4-3 and TRBJ1-1, with D possibly TRBD1 on 6 matching bases. Germline assignment: CDR1 LGHNA and CDR2 YSLEER. Between the trimmed V and J ends, which lost 1 base and 9 bases, there was a span of 24 bases. The CDR3 is 17 residues long. The CDR3 nucleotides read TGCGCCAGCAGCCAAGCCTTGACAGGAGGCCTGAACGCGAAAGCTTTCTTT. Encoded protein: CASSQALTGGLNAKAFF.

As for this clonotype: One junction end does not reproduce the germline sequence, and a read error may be involved. This chain uses TRBV6-2 or TRBV6-3 with TRBJ1-2; D might be TRBD1 (6 bases). In germline, CDR1 is MNHEY, CDR2 SVGEGT. The CDR3 totals 15 residues. DNA of the CDR3: TGTGACAGCAGCGAACGGACAGCCCTGGGCTATGGCTACACCTTC. This gives the protein CDSSERTALGYGYTF.

About this clonotype: One end of the junction is discordant with germline, which a read error may explain. The chain links TRBV28 to TRBJ1-5; TRBD1 matches 9 bases. This CDR3 region has 14 residues. Germline loops: CDR1 MDHEN, CDR2 SYDVKM. CDR3 coding DNA: TGTGCCAACAGTTGGGGACAGGGATGGCAGCCCCAGCATTTT. Translated: CANSWGQGWQPQHF.

The V call is TRBV20-1, the J call TRBJ2-1; D gene unclear. Between the trimmed V and J ends, which lost 0 bases and 7 bases, there was a span of 16 bases. CDR3 length: 15 amino acids. Per the germline V gene, CDR1 is DFQATT and CDR2 is SNEGSKA (reference sequence). CDR3 residues: CSARDLDGVDNEQFF. CDR3 in DNA: TGCAGTGCTAGAGATTTAGACGGAGTCGATAATGAGCAGTTCTTC.

V and J are TRBV7-2 and TRBJ2-1, with 7 positions matching TRBD2. Germline V gene sequence: CDR1 SGHTA, CDR2 FQGNSA. The ends lost 5 bases at V and 0 bases at J; junction bases unmatched: 1. CDR3 length: 14 residues. CDR3 sequence: CASSRDYSYNEQFF. DNA of the CDR3: TGTGCCAGCAGCCGGGACTACTCCTACAATGAGCAGTTCTTC.

This clonotype is medium-sized (0.01 to 0.1%) by share. The rearrangement uses TRBV10-3 and TRBJ1-1; a possible D gene is TRBD1 (5 bases). Germline CDR1 ENHRY, CDR2 SYGVKD. V lost 2 bases to trimming and J lost 1 base, with 17 bases between them. The CDR3 is 17 residues long. For the CDR3, the DNA is TGTGCCATCAGTGAGGCTAAGGGTGAGGGACGGAACACTGAAGCTTTCTTT. The encoded protein is CAISEAKGEGRNTEAFF.

This chain joins TRBV6-6 and TRBJ2-4, with a weak D call TRBD2 (5 bases). The V gene's germline CDR1 is MNHNY and CDR2 SVGAGI (reference sequence). This CDR3 has 14 amino acids. V lost 7 bases to trimming and J lost 3 bases, with 13 bases between them. The CDR3 DNA sequence: TGTGCCAGCAAAGAGGAGACTAACAAAAACATTCAGTACTTC. Translating it yields CASKEETNKNIQYF.

The chain combines TRBV4-1 with TRBJ2-3, with D tentatively TRBD2 (5 bases). This CDR3 contains 15 residues. The germline V gene encodes CDR1 MGHRA and CDR2 YSYEKL. V was trimmed by 11 bases and J by 2 bases, leaving 20 bases between them. Here the CDR3 DNA reads TGCGCCTACAGCCAAAGAGGACTCAACACAGATACGCAGTATTTT. Translation gives CAYSQRGLNTDTQYF.

This chain connects TRBV7-9 to TRBJ2-3, with no clear D. CDR3 length: 15 residues. Germline lookup yields CDR1 SEHNR and CDR2 FQNEAQ (reference sequence). Here the CDR3 reads CTNSSFSGYTDTQYF. CDR3 nucleotides: TGTACCAACAGCTCTTTTAGTGGCTACACAGATACGCAGTATTTT.

A remark on this clonotype: The junction differs from germline at one of its ends, possibly a read error. The rearrangement uses TRBV11-1 and TRBJ1-1; possible D gene TRBD1, 5 bases. Germline lookup yields CDR1 SGHAT and CDR2 FQDESV (reference sequence). The CDR3 spans 18 residues. The CDR3 nucleotides are TGCGCCAACAGCTTAATTGGGCCGCCGGGACGGATGAACACTGAAGCTCTCTTT. Its protein product is CANSLIGPPGRMNTEALF. Full variable domain (outside the CDR3, taken from reference TRBV11-1 and TRBJ1-1): EAEVAQSPRYKITEKSQAVAFWCDPISGHATLYWYRQILGQGPELLVQFQDESVVDDSQLPKDRFSAERLKGVDSTLKIQPAELGDSAMYLCANSLIGPPGRMNTEALFGQGTRLTVV.

J is TRBJ2-3 and V is TRBV20-1; 10 bases fit TRBD2. Per germline, CDR1 DFQATT and CDR2 SNEGSKA (reference sequence). CDR3 size: 15 residues. The V segment lost 0 bases and the J segment 8 bases; nucleotides outside the gene matches: 8. DNA for the CDR3: TGCAGTGCTAGAGACGTTCTAGCGGGAGATGTTACGCAGTATTTT. Its protein product is CSARDVLAGDVTQYF.

V usage is TRBV4-1 and J usage is TRBJ2-1, with D tentatively TRBD2 (5 bases). There are 14 residues in the CDR3. CDR1 is MGHRA and CDR2 is YSYEKL in the germline V gene. V shed 3 bases and J shed 8 bases, with 14 bases lying between them. The chain's CDR3 is CASSQGSRSDEQFF. The CDR3 DNA reads as TGCGCCAGCAGCCAGGGGAGTAGGAGCGATGAGCAGTTCTTC.

Notes on this clonotype: An end of the junction does not agree with germline; a read error may underlie this. The chain carries TRBV11-2 and TRBJ2-3, with D tentatively TRBD2 (5 bases). The CDR3 has 15 residues. The germline V gene encodes CDR1 SGHAT and CDR2 FQNNGV. In DNA form, the CDR3 reads TGTCCCAGCAGCTTAGAACTAGAGGGCACAGATACGCAGTATTTT. It encodes CPSSLELEGTDTQYF.

About this clonotype itself: At one of its ends the junction is not consistent with the germline gene, which may arise from a read error. CDR3 nucleotides: TGTGCCGGCAGCGCCACCGGGACGGCAACAGATACGCGGTATTTT. It encodes CAGSATGTATDTRYF. The chain links TRBV11-2 to TRBJ2-3; D is perhaps TRBD1 or TRBD2 (5 bases each). The V gene's germline CDR1 is SGHAT and CDR2 FQNNGV. The length of the CDR3 is 15 residues.

Details on this clonotype: One junction end disagrees with the germline gene, perhaps due to a read error. V is TRBV11-3 and J is TRBJ2-1, with 12 bases aligning to TRBD2. This CDR3 has 17 amino acids. The germline V gene has CDR1 SGHNT and CDR2 YENEEA. In DNA form, the CDR3 reads TGTGCTAGCAACTTAGAGTCGACTAGCGGGAGCCATAATGAGCAGTTCTTC. It is translated as CASNLESTSGSHNEQFF.

With regard to this clonotype: This CDR3 is missing its conserved last phenylalanine or tryptophan, likely due to a read error. Because the CDR3's place on the DNA is in doubt, the DNA is left out and the CDR3 is given as listed by TCRdb. CDR3 residues: CASSLESEKVFY. This chain connects TRBV11-3 to TRBJ1-4. Including both end residues, the CDR3 is 12 amino acids long. Germline CDR1 reads SGHNT; CDR2 reads YENEEA.

This clonotype was counted at least ten times. The rearrangement links TRBV6-1 to TRBJ1-6; D unresolved. Trimming pared 1 base from V and 9 bases from J, leaving 10 bases between. The germline gives CDR1 MNHNS, CDR2 SASEGT. CDR3 length: 14 residues. CDR3 loop: CASSEDEGLSPLHF. The CDR3 coding sequence is TGTGCCAGCAGTGAAGATGAGGGCCTTTCACCCCTCCACTTT.

Turning to this clonotype: One junction end disagrees with the germline gene, perhaps due to a read error. The chain carries TRBV12-3 or TRBV12-4 and TRBJ2-1; D is unclear. The CDR3 totals 15 residues. The CDR3 sequence: CAISFELGMYKEQFF. The CDR3 coding sequence is TGTGCCATCAGTTTCGAGCTGGGAATGTACAAAGAGCAGTTCTTC.

Concerning this clonotype: A read error may account for a junction end that differs from germline. The V gene is TRBV4-3, the J gene TRBJ2-5; D gene uncertain. Per germline, CDR1 LGHNA and CDR2 YSLEER. CDR3 length: 15 residues. CDR3 sequence (DNA): TGCGCCAGCAGCCAAGACACCGAACAGCAAGAGATCCAGTACTTC. This codes for CASSQDTEQQEIQYF.

On this clonotype itself: At one boundary the junction diverges from the germline segment, which might be a read error. V gene TRBV6-5 combines with J gene TRBJ1-3; D is perhaps TRBD1 (5 bases). Germline V gene lookup returns CDR1 MNHEY and CDR2 SVGAGI. The CDR3 is 16 amino acids. The CDR3: CASSYPTRDPGNTVYF. The CDR3 nucleotides are TGTGCCAGCAGTTACCCGACCAGGGACCCTGGAAACACCGTATATTTT.

The rearrangement uses TRBV10-3 and TRBJ1-1; weak D call: TRBD1 (5 bases). The germline CDR1 and CDR2 sequences are ENHRY and SYGVKD. The CDR3 length is 14 residues. V lost 7 bases and J 3 bases, leaving 15 bases between the germline ends. The CDR3: CAINARGGDTEAFF. The CDR3, as DNA: TGTGCCATCAATGCTAGGGGAGGGGACACTGAAGCTTTCTTT.